This T cell receptor (beta chain) came from a study of beta chain features in type 1 diabetes. Study summary: Cell yields, gender and age were comparable in patients and healthy donors.

The CDR3 spans 14 residues. V lost 6 bases, J lost 8 bases, and 19 bases lay in between. In germline, CDR1 is MNHEY, CDR2 SVGAGI. Of the isolated RNA, all was reverse transcribed, and so the sequenced material was expressed TCRB transcripts. The repertoire was sequenced with immunoSEQ multiplex PCR; TCRdb's copy has only in-frame clones and lacks some. The sample has around 160,000 clones; 40% to 55% are singletons. Remarks on this clone: Antigen: not known.

Based on CD45RO/CCR7/CD25/CD127/CD95/CD27, CD4+ regulatory, stem cell-like memory, naive and central memory cells were sorted. Study outcomes and limitations: Because the template was cDNA, high-expressing cells might be over-represented.

The source of this sequence is a young man in good health. Sequenced material: Tregs from blood. This chain links TRBV6-5 with TRBJ1-1; D ambiguous. The CDR3 here is CASSSTPANGEAFF. DNA of the CDR3: TGTGCCAGCAGCTCGACACCGGCCAATGGGGAAGCTTTCTTT.